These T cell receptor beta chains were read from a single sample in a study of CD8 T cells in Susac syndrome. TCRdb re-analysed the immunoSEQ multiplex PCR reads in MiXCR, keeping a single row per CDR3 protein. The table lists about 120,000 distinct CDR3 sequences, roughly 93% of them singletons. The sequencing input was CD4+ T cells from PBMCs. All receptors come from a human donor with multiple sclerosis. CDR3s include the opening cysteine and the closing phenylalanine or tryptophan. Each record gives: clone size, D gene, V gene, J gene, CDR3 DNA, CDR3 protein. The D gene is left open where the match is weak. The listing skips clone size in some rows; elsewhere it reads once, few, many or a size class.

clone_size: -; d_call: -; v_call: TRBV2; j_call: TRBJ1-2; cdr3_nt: TGTGCCAGCAGTATTAATTACTATGGCTACACCTTC; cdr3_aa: CASSINYYGYTF
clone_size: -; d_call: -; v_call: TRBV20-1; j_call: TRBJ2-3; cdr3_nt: TGCAGTGCTAGATCCGGGGGCACAGATACGCAGTATTTT; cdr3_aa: CSARSGGTDTQYF
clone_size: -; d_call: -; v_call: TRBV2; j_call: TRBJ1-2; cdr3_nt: TGTGCCAGCAGTGGGGAAGGCTATGGCTACACCTTC; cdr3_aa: CASSGEGYGYTF
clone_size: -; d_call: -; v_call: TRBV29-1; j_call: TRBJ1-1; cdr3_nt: TGCAGCGCCGAATGGGCAGAACTTGAGAACACTGAAGCTTTCTTT; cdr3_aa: CSAEWAELENTEAFF
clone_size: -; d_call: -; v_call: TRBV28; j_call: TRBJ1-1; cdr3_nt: TGTGCCAGCAGTTTACAGGGACATGAAGCTTTCTTT; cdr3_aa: CASSLQGHEAFF
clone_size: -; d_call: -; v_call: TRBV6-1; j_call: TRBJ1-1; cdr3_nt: TGTGCCAGCAGTCCCCTCGACGGCAATGAAGCTTTCTTT; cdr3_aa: CASSPLDGNEAFF
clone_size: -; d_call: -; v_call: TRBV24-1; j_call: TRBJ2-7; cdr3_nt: TGTGCCACCAGTGATTTTCTTTCATACGAGCAGTACTTC; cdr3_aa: CATSDFLSYEQYF
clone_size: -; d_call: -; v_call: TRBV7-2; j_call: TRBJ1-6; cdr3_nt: TGTGCCAGCAGCTCCTGGGGGGCCGATAATTCACCCCTCCACTTT; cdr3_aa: CASSSWGADNSPLHF
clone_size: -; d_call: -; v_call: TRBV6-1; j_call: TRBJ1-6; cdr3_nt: TGTGCCAGCAGTTCAGTGCGACAGGATTCACCCCTCCACTTT; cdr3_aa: CASSSVRQDSPLHF
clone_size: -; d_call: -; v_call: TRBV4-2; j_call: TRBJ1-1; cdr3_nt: TGTGCCAGCAGCCGGGCGATGGGAGAGGTCGGAAGGAACACTGAAGCTTTCTTT; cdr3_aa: CASSRAMGEVGRNTEAFF
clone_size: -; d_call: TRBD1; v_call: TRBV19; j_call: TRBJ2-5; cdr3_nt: TGTGCCAGTACGGGGACAGGATTCGGCGAGACCCAGTACTTC; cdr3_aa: CASTGTGFGETQYF
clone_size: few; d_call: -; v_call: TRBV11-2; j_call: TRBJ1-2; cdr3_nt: TGTGCCAGCAGCTTAGTTGTGGGACCCTATGGCTACACCTTC; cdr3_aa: CASSLVVGPYGYTF
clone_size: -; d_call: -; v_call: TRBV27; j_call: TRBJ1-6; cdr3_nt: TGTGCCAGCAGTTTGGGGGGGGCGGGCCCCCCCTCCTATAATTCACCCCTCCACTTT; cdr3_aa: CASSLGGAGPPSYNSPLHF
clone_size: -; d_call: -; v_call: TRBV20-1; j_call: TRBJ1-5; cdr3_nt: TGCAGTGCTTTGGGGCCCGACTTCTTTAATCAGCCCCAGCATTTT; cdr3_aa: CSALGPDFFNQPQHF
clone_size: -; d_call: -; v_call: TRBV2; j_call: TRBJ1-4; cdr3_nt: TGTGCCACCACCGAGACAACTAATGAAAAACTGTTTTTT; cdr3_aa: CATTETTNEKLFF
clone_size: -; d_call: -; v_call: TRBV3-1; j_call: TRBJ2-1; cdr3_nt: TGTGCCAGCAGCCAATCTGAAAGAAGGGAGTTCTTC; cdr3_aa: CASSQSERREFF
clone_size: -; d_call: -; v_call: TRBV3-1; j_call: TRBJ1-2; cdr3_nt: TGTGCCAGCAGCCAAGATTATGGCTACACCTTC; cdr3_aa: CASSQDYGYTF
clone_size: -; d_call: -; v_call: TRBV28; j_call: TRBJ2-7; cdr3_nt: TGTGCCAGCAGCCCACGCGGGATCCGAGTAGCCTACGAGCAGTACTTC; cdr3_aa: CASSPRGIRVAYEQYF
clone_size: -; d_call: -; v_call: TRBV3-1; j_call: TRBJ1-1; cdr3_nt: TGTGCCAGCAGCAGATTGGGCCTCACCGGTGAAGCTTTCTTT; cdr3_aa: CASSRLGLTGEAFF
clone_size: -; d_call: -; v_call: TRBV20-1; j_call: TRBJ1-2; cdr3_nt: TGCAGTGCTAGAAGACAGGCAACTAACTATGGCTACACCTTC; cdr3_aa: CSARRQATNYGYTF